The count of the clone carrying this TCR beta chain is one. Its antigen remains unidentified. Per the germline V gene, CDR1 is LNHDA and CDR2 is SQIVND (reference sequence). This CDR3 is 15 amino acids long. Trimming removed 3 bases at V and 9 bases at J, with 15 bases between. The method was immunoSEQ multiplex PCR; TCRdb's version includes in-frame clones alone and lacks a portion of them. The sample gives hundreds of thousands of clones, roughly 84% of which show up once; around 3.5% is in the top ten. This entry belongs to a study of Ad26.COV2.S vaccination and SARS-CoV-2 variants. Overall study findings and caveats: Non-spike TCR breadth was similar in vaccine and placebo recipients. Substantial breadth in spike-specific CD8+ and CD4+ T cell responses was reportedly seen after vaccination.

Treatment of the sample: roughly 19 received Ad26.COV2.S at low or high dose, single or two shots; about 5 received placebo; per-sample allocation not given. Vaccine and placebo recipients were sampled on day 63 after the first injection. The sample consisted of peripheral blood, taken in a trial of Ad26.COV2.S vaccine versus placebo. The TCR sequence derives from a person between 18 and 60 years old who received the Ad26.COV2.S COVID-19 vaccine or a placebo. The V call is TRBV19, the J call TRBJ1-6; no reliable D call. The CDR3 DNA follows: TGTGCCAGTAGTATGGCCGGCTTAGTGAGTTCACCCCTCCACTTT. Protein product: CASSMAGLVSSPLHF.